The clone carrying this T cell receptor beta chain turned up a few times. Its antigen remains unidentified. This sample was included in a study of response to subunit inactivated influenza vaccine. Study-wide results and limits: Authors suggested each seasonal influenza vaccination recruits few new T cells.

MiXCR was run by TCRdb on the RT-PCR reads, yielding one entry per CDR3 protein. The table includes roughly 650,000 distinct CDR3 sequences, around 15% detected once. Germline CDR1 reads SGHTA; CDR2 reads FQGNSA. Trimming at V came to 11 bases and at J to 2 bases, leaving 9 bases not matched to a gene. CDR3 length: 15 amino acids. The origin of this receptor is a man between 50 and 59 years old who received an inactivated influenza vaccine. The sequencing here drew on PBMCs from blood, taken 14 to 15 days before vaccination. This chain uses TRBV7-2 with TRBJ2-3, with 11 bases fitting TRBD2. The CDR3 coding sequence is TGTGCCGACCAGACTAGCGGGGCGGTCACAGATACGCAGTATTTT. Amino acids: CADQTSGAVTDTQYF.